These 8 T cell receptor beta chains share one sample of origin, sequenced in a study of blood T cells in healthy people across ages. A J-beta primer mix and a sample-barcoded 5' primer were used in a second PCR of roughly 6 to 11 cycles. One entry per CDR3 protein results from TCRdb running MiXCR on the 5' RACE reads. The sample carries 730,000 or so distinct CDR3 sequences, roughly two fifths recorded once. Sequenced input: blood. These receptors came from a man older than 75 in good health.

The chain is built from TRBV4-3 and TRBJ2-3, with unresolved D. CDR1 is LGHNA, CDR2 YSLEER, per germline. The V end lost 4 bases, the J end lost 4 bases, and 18 bases lay between the germline ends. The CDR3 spans 16 residues. Written as DNA, the CDR3 is TGCGCCAGCAGCCCTGAAGAAGGCGCAGTACCAGATACGCAGTATTTT. Amino acid sequence: CASSPEEGAVPDTQYF.

This clonotype was counted between two and nine times. A read error is possible here, since a much larger clone lies one base away. The chain couples TRBV7-2 to TRBJ2-1; 10 bases are a match to TRBD2. CDR3 size: 14 residues. Unmatched junction bases numbered 4, after V lost 5 bases and J lost 6 bases. Looked up from germline, CDR1 is SGHTA and CDR2 is FQGNSA. The CDR3 loop reads CASSQQRGGNEQFF. CDR3 nucleotides: TGTGCCAGCAGCCAACAGCGGGGGGGCAATGAGCAGTTCTTC.

In this sample, this clonotype turned up a few times. The V gene is TRBV4-2, the J gene TRBJ2-7, with a possible D match to TRBD1 (7 bases). With 0 bases removed from V and 3 bases from J, the gap between germline ends came to 12 bases. The CDR3 is made up of 15 amino acids. Germline CDR1 is LGHNA and CDR2 is YNFKEQ. The CDR3 loop reads CASSQEARGDYEQYF. The CDR3 nucleotides are TGTGCCAGCAGCCAAGAGGCCAGGGGGGACTACGAGCAGTACTTC.

This clonotype appeared many times. CDR3 region: CASSLGRKAYEQYF. The CDR3, as DNA: TGTGCCAGCAGCTTAGGACGGAAGGCCTACGAGCAGTACTTC. The gene calls are TRBV7-2 and TRBJ2-7; D ambiguous. Germline assignment: CDR1 SGHTA and CDR2 FQGNSA. This CDR3 contains 14 residues. The germline V and J ends were trimmed by 1 base and 2 bases, with 9 bases remaining between them.

This chain connects TRBV12-3 or TRBV12-4 to TRBJ2-3; 12 bases align to TRBD2. The CDR3 covers 14 residues. The V segment lost 5 bases and the J segment 7 bases; nucleotides outside the gene matches: 4. Written as DNA, the CDR3 is TGTGCCAGCAGTCCCGGGACTAGCGGGTATACGCAGTATTTT. This gives the protein CASSPGTSGYTQYF.

This clonotype was detected only a few times. V usage is TRBV3-1 and J usage is TRBJ2-3; D ambiguous. This CDR3 region has 15 residues. Trimming removed 1 base at V and 3 bases at J, with 11 bases between. Germline V gene lookup returns CDR1 LGHDT and CDR2 YNNKEL (reference sequence). The CDR3 coding sequence is TGTGCCAGCAGCCAAGTCGTCAGAGCAACAGATACGCAGTATTTT. It is translated as CASSQVVRATDTQYF.

The chain carries TRBV18 and TRBJ2-5, with 9 bases aligning to TRBD2. Judging by the DNA end, TRBJ2-7 fits better; the J call may be wrong. This CDR3 has 16 amino acids. The V gene's germline CDR1 is KGHSH and CDR2 LQKENI. CDR3 in DNA: TGTGCCAGCTCGCGGGAGGGAGGAGGGAGGATCGGCGAGCAGTACTTC. This gives the protein CASSREGGGRIGEQYF.

The CDR3 DNA follows: TGCGCCAGCAGCGGGCCGGGGTTGTACAATGAGCAGTTCTTC. Its translation is CASSGPGLYNEQFF. V is TRBV4-3 and J is TRBJ2-1; a possible D gene is TRBD2 (5 bases). The V and J ends lost 5 bases and 4 bases respectively, with 12 bases between them. The CDR3 consists of 14 residues. Germline loops: CDR1 LGHNA, CDR2 YSLEER.